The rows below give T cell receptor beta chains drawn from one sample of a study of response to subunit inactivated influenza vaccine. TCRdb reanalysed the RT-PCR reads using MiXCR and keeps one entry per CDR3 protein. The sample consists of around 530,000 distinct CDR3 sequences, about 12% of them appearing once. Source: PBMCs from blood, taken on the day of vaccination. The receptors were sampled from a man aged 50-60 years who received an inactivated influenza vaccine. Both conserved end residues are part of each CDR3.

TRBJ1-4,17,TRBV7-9,CASSLVGTGGANEKLFF
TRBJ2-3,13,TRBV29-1,CSVSGRTTDTQYF
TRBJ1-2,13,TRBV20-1,CSAPGTGRNGYTF
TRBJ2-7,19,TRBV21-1,CASSKVPLPSGSPTDEQYF
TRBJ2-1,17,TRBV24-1,CATSDGIAGDQLNEQFF
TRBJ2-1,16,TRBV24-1,CATSAQSRTGRNEQFF
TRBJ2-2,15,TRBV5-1,CASKVALANTGELFF
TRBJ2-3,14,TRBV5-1,CASSLTPWADTQYF
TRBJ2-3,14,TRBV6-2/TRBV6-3,CASSYVFGTSTQYF
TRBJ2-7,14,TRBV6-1,CASMGTGGSYEQYF
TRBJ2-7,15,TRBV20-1,CSAEITGLGAYEQYF
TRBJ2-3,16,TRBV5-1,CASSLEVAGETDTQYF
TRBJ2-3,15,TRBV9,CASSVGGRNTDTQYF
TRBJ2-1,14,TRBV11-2,CASRQLSGRPEQFF
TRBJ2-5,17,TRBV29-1,CSVEDPRQGADGETQYF
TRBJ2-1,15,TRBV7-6,CASSVGAGGPYEQFF
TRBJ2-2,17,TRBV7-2,CASSLVRLAGTAGELFF
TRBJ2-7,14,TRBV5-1,CASSIITGGYEQYF
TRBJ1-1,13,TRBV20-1,CSAPDRGDTEAFF
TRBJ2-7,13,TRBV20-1,CSASSRGSYEQYF
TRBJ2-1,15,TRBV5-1,CASSLWISSYNEQFF
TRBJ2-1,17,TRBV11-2,CASSGLGGYEPYNEQFF
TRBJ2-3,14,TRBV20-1,CSGHGTPITDTQYF
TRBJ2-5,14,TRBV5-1,CASSPPGYEETQYF
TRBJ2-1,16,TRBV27,CASSLLVGRSYNEQFF
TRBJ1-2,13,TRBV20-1,CSAREAREDGYTF
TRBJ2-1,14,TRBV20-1,CSATDRAVGDEQFF
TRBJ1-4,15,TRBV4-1,CASSQDRLSWEKLFF
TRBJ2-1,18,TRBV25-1,CASSEFTSEGSSYNEQFF
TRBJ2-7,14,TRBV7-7,CAGLAGISWDEQYF
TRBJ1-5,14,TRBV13,CASSRGGSNQPQHF
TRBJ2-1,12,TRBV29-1,CSVEDLGYEQFF
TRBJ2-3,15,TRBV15,CATSKRGLADDTQYF
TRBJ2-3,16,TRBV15,CATSSPRTLSTDTQYF
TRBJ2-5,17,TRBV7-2,CASSPALGPGSSETQYF
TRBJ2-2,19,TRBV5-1,CASSLAQAGQGTNTGELFF
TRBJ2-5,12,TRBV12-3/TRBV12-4,CASRGGTETQYF
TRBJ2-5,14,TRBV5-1,CASSFFRNQETQYF
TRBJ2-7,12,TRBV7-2,CASSLSPREQYF
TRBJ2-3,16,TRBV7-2,CASSPGLAGVADTQYF
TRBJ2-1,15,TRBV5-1,CASSLSRTLYNEQFF
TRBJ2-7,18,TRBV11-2,CASSLRQSGTKETYEQYF
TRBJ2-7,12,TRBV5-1,CASSFDKYEQYF
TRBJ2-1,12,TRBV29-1,CSVGRHNNEQFF
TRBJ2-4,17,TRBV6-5,CASSYSGGAASKNIQYF
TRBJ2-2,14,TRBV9,CASSEVANTGELFF
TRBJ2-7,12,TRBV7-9,CASSSGYSGQYF
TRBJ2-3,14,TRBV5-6,CASRLRGGTDTQYF
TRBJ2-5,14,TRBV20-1,CSASIWTSEETQYF